Given below is one T cell receptor beta chain in context. What it binds is not known. The germline V gene has CDR1 MNHEY and CDR2 SMNVEV (reference sequence). This CDR3 is 13 amino acids long. With 6 bases removed from V and 5 bases from J, the gap between germline ends came to 13 bases. This specimen comes from a study of response to subunit inactivated influenza vaccine. Study results and caveats: Authors proposed each seasonal influenza vaccination draws in few new T cells.

Using its own MiXCR run on the RT-PCR reads, TCRdb lists one record per CDR3 protein. The sample comprises under 850,000 distinct CDR3 sequences, roughly 18% of which are singletons, and roughly a tenth rests with the top ten. The rearrangement uses TRBV27 and TRBJ2-5; D assignment may be TRBD1 or TRBD2 (5 bases each). The source is a man aged 45-65 years who received an inactivated influenza vaccine. Sequencing was performed on PBMCs from blood, taken around 5 days after vaccination. The CDR3 region has the DNA TGTGCCAGCAGCGGGGCCTCTGGGGAGACCCAGTACTTC. Translating it yields CASSGASGETQYF.